The present T cell receptor (beta chain) was sequenced within a study of cytomegalovirus exposure and HLA in healthy donors listed by TCRdb under 2017. In the study overall: An earlier analysis of several hundred of the donors reported 276 Gb of sequence data and around 110 million unique TCR beta sequences obtained from some 170 million T cells. All discovery cohort repertoires had been generated using a single sequencing platform. Because of strong linkage in the cohort, 4 to 6 DR-DQ haplotypes were treated as single units for association and clustering. The study combined high-throughput TCR immunosequencing, statistical association of individual TCRs with disease status, and machine learning to predict cytomegalovirus infection status. About 330 gigabases of sequencing data and 70 million to 95 million unique TCR sequences made up an early release that covered 500 to 700 HLA-typed donors. In addition to the first cohort of approximately 650 subjects, a separate validation cohort of 130 or so different subjects was used. The study used immunosequencing to profile the T cell repertoires of about 670 subjects and linked those repertoires to cytomegalovirus serostatus. Typing coverage differed by locus: A, B, C, DRB1 and DQB1 were typed in about 620-630 donors, DQA1 in 522, DPA1 in approximately 610, and DPB1 in approximately 450. A later analysis re-analyzed previously published TCR beta repertoires from about 600 donors and added high-resolution HLA genotyping to study TCR occurrence patterns. Among 300 to 500 genotyped donors of the cohort, an average of approximately 240,000 unique TCR beta nucleotide sequences was sequenced per donor, of which approximately 18% were non-productive. The genetic ancestry cluster associated with self-reported Caucasian donors included 80% to 90% of the roughly 400 genotyped donors. Both class I and class II loci were covered by HLA typing, at four-digit resolution. Rather than drawing on any new phenotypic data, the later analysis identified candidate immune exposures from TCR beta sequences and the way those sequences occurred across donors. Genome-wide SNP genotypes for about 55% of the roughly 670 donors were used in a later genetic analysis, which treated that subset as a discovery cohort. Alongside the repertoire data, information on donor age, sex, ethnicity and CMV serostatus was compiled. An earlier analysis of 587 of the donors applied high-throughput TCR beta sequencing to assess whether each TCR beta V gene segment acted as functional or pseudogenic. The aim of the study was to test whether cataloging public T cell receptors could identify signatures of past pathogen exposure.

Its CDR3 holds 15 amino acids, cysteine through phenylalanine. Here the CDR3 DNA is all that survives: 45 bases in frame from base 1. The germline V end is reduced by 5 bases and the J end by 2 bases; junction bases left unmatched: 8. Based on the germline V gene, the CDR1 and CDR2 sequences are KGHSH and LQKENI. The cohort comprised under 700 healthy bone marrow donors. Cohort members were all nominally healthy when sampled, although unrecorded immune exposures were likely present. The donor tested CMV seronegative, placing the donor among the roughly 340 seronegative members of the cohort. Every donor gave a peripheral blood sample, and the peripheral blood mononuclear cells from that sample were used for TCR beta sequencing. The Qiagen DNeasy Blood Extraction Kit was used to extract genomic DNA from the blood cell samples. On this clone itself: Its antigen is unknown.

Summary of the overall study and its limitations: In a later genetic analysis, fewer N-insertions in productive TCRs were reported among donors in an Asian-associated ancestry cluster than the 666-donor mean. An earlier analysis of around 540 of the donors showed that most TCR beta V segments appeared in productive rearrangements either about 90% or about 30% of the time, which broadly matched IMGT annotations. While some public TCRs were present in many individuals, most TCR sequences turned up only very rarely across donors. For the cohort, immune exposure information was limited to CMV serostatus. The study gave a list of 150 to 200 TCR beta chains associated with cytomegalovirus. A later analysis found that most CMV-associated TCR beta chains appeared HLA-restricted, with HLA associations seemingly driven largely by CMV exposure. Correlated functional status among segregating V segments might be attributable to linkage disequilibrium, but an unknown experimental factor could not be ruled out. HLA typing was unavailable for some donors at each locus, so association tests used only the typed subset. In a later analysis, TCR association rates were found to vary across HLA loci, with the most associated TCRs seen for DRB1 alleles and the fewest for HLA-C alleles. Only TCR beta chains were sequenced in this cohort, and the absence of alpha or paired-chain data limited detectable features. A further reported finding was that TCR beta sequences accurately predicted the HLA-A and HLA-B alleles for most subjects in the first cohort. In both the original and validation cohorts, the classifier was reported to diagnose cytomegalovirus status with high specificity and sensitivity. A later analysis found that HLA-associated TCR beta chains were more clonally expanded and had lower generation probabilities than equally common non-associated chains. Roughly uniform sequencing depth across donors was assumed in presence/absence analyses, although this assumption may not hold. Several of the top co-occurrence clusters appeared to be linked to parvovirus B19, influenza, CMV and Epstein-Barr virus, according to a later analysis. A cluster of highly shared sequence variants was judged likely to be a technical artifact of the sequencing pipeline. A later genetic analysis associated a missense DCLRE1C variant with V-gene and J-gene trimming of TCR beta chains, and an independent cohort replicated the association. The authors suggested that the approach could potentially be extended to other disease states and immunological phenotypes. Because counts were too low, seventeen rarely observed V segments, including chromosome 9 orphons, were excluded from the earlier analysis of several hundred of the donors. A few of the identified cytomegalovirus-associated TCR beta chains were confirmed in vitro to be specific for cytomegalovirus antigens. The 87-base-pair reads could not distinguish some IMGT-functional V segments, including TRBV6-2 and TRBV6-3, so those segments were excluded. When HLA alleles, especially DR and DQ, strongly co-occurred, attributing TCR associations to individual alleles was difficult. At a false discovery rate of 0.05, a later analysis linked under 20,000 TCR beta sequences to specific HLA alleles.

To prepare the library, the immunoSEQ multiplex PCR assay was applied. For the multiplex PCR, a mixture combining 60 forward primers for TCR Vbeta segments and 13 reverse primers for TCR Jbeta segments was used. A multiplex PCR assay on genomic DNA amplified the CDR3 region of rearranged TCR beta genes. The Illumina HiSeq System was used to sequence the amplified TCR beta libraries as 87-base-pair reads. From the authors' description of their analysis: A later analysis tallied tens of millions of unique TCR beta chains across the 600 to 700 repertoires, and around 12 million of those chains were shared by two or more donors. Raw reads were error-corrected and collapsed into unique sequences with a nearest-neighbor algorithm that merged closely related sequences to remove PCR and sequencing errors. Alignment of CDR3 sequences to IMGT reference sequences was used to assign V, D and J gene segments. For a sequence to be retained, at least a six-nucleotide match to both a V gene segment and a J gene segment was required. A rearrangement counted as productive if the CDR3 had no stop codons and remained in frame with V and J, and every other rearrangement counted as non-productive. CDR3 was defined by IMGT convention, running from the second conserved V-encoded cysteine to the conserved J-encoded phenylalanine. The earlier analysis of around 640 of the donors excluded sequences that lacked an unambiguous match to a single V gene segment. An earlier analysis of fewer than 750 of the donors classified V segments as functional when productive rearrangements were above 56.7% and as segregating when the standard deviation between donors was above 5%. A statistical classification framework was developed to diagnose cytomegalovirus status using the catalog of TCR beta chain sequences. In a later analysis, TCR nucleotide sequences were compared against IMGT/GENE-DB human TR gene sequences so that V and J genes could be assigned. Using the TCRdist pipeline, a later analysis assigned CDR3 sequences along with most-parsimonious VDJ recombination scenarios. In a later analysis, each TCR beta chain was defined by its CDR3 amino acid sequence together with its V-gene family, and reads lacking a unique V-gene family were excluded. As a way to deal with suspected cross-contamination and a sequencing artifact, a later analysis dropped approximately 590 nucleotide sequences that were highly shared and had low generation probability. For each public chain, a later analysis derived a clonal expansion index from normalized ranks of inferred template counts within each repertoire. Generation probabilities in a later analysis came from a VDJ recombination model fitted to out-of-frame rearrangements, and those results were checked against IGoR. In a later analysis, TCR-TCR, TCR-HLA and TCR-CMV co-occurrence was scored with hypergeometric tests, and a repertoire-size bias correction was applied to TCR pairs. A later analysis estimated false discovery rates by permuting HLA or CMV assignments 20 times. In a later analysis, co-occurring TCRs were grouped using DBSCAN, and TCRdist sequence similarity was added for clustering within HLA-allele-positive subsets. Repertoires with fewer than 30,000 or more than 120,000 public chains were left out of co-occurrence clustering, as were five repertoires with anomalous nucleotide sharing. TCRdb obtained this table from immuneACCESS and retained in-frame rearrangements with V and J assigned. These tables miss some clones; where compared with another copy, unresolved V genes account for less than half of the shortfall, and the remainder is unexplained. The V and J calls and clone size were taken over from that table, and D and trimming were inferred from the DNA. The table for this sample records 200,000 or so clones. The ten biggest clones cover about 0.74% of the sample.

Sequenced input: PBMCs. This sequence uses TRBV18 and TRBJ1-1, with 7 bases in between that match TRBD1. The clonotype originates from a boy between 10 and 17 years old in good health and CMV-seronegative. Here the CDR3 is given as CASSAPTGLNTEAFF. The DNA sequence is TGTGCCAGCTCAGCCCCGACAGGGCTTAACACTGAAGCTTTCTTT.